This TCR beta chain originates from a study of T-cell memory formation after mild COVID-19. About the study: Most TCR clusters belonged to a single donor.

Constant-segment primers were used for 5'RACE, and the resulting TCR alpha and TCR beta cDNA libraries carried sample barcodes and UMIs. From the 5' RACE reads, TCRdb called clonotypes with MiXCR, one entry per CDR3 protein. The data hold fewer than 350,000 distinct CDR3 sequences, with less than 9.5% observed a single time. CDR3 length: 13 amino acids. Trimming took 0 bases from V and 5 from J, leaving 10 bases between them. Germline CDR1 is DFQATT and CDR2 is SNEGSKA (reference sequence). Sample: PBMCs or a T cell subset sorted from them (not recorded which). This rearrangement joins TRBV20-1 to TRBJ2-5; no definite D call. This sequence originates from a man between 18 and 35 years old who had mild COVID-19 (a few samples of this study predate the infection). Cell type and time point are not known. The CDR3 protein is CSARDYSTETQYF. CDR3 nucleotides: TGCAGTGCTAGAGATTACAGCACTGAGACCCAGTACTTC.